These T cell receptor beta chains were read from a single sample in a study of blood T cells in healthy people across ages. A single record per CDR3 protein comes from TCRdb applying MiXCR to the 5' RACE reads. Of roughly 2 million distinct CDR3 sequences listed, around 48% are singletons. Specimen: blood. These receptors were taken from a middle-aged woman in good health. The CDR3 runs from the conserved cysteine through the conserved F or W. A D gene is named only where the DNA matches it firmly. Only some rows state a clone size, as once, few, many or a class for expanded clones.

D gene: .
J gene: TRBJ1-4
CDR3 length: 14
clone size: .
V gene: TRBV15
CDR3 DNA: TGTGCCACCAGCAGAGCGCAGGATAATGAAAAACTGTTTTTT
CDR3 protein: CATSRAQDNEKLFF

D gene: .
J gene: TRBJ2-1
CDR3 length: 13
clone size: .
V gene: TRBV20-1
CDR3 DNA: TGCAGTGCTAGGGGGGCCGGAGGGGATGAGCAGTTCTTC
CDR3 protein: CSARGAGGDEQFF

D gene: .
J gene: TRBJ2-3
CDR3 length: 14
clone size: few
V gene: TRBV7-3
CDR3 DNA: TGTGCCAGCAGCTTAGGCTCCTACACAGATACGCAGTATTTT
CDR3 protein: CASSLGSYTDTQYF

D gene: TRBD2
J gene: TRBJ2-5
CDR3 length: 14
clone size: .
V gene: TRBV15
CDR3 DNA: TGTGCCACCAGCAGCGGACGGGGGGTAAATGAGCAGTACTTC
CDR3 protein: CATSSGRGVNEQYF

D gene: .
J gene: TRBJ1-5
CDR3 length: 13
clone size: .
V gene: TRBV6-2/TRBV6-3
CDR3 DNA: TGTGCCAGCAGTTCCCCTAGCAATCAGCCCCAGCATTTT
CDR3 protein: CASSSPSNQPQHF

D gene: .
J gene: TRBJ1-6
CDR3 length: 15
clone size: .
V gene: TRBV7-6
CDR3 DNA: TGTGCCAGCAGCTTAGCGCAACGTTCCAATTCACCCCTCCACTTT
CDR3 protein: CASSLAQRSNSPLHF

D gene: TRBD1
J gene: TRBJ2-1
CDR3 length: 15
clone size: .
V gene: TRBV7-7
CDR3 DNA: TGTGCTAGCAGCTCCGGGACAGGCCTCTACAATGAGCAGTTCTTC
CDR3 protein: CASSSGTGLYNEQFF

D gene: .
J gene: TRBJ2-3
CDR3 length: 13
clone size: .
V gene: TRBV5-1
CDR3 DNA: TGCGCCAGCAGCGTGGAGGCGGGGTATACGCAGTATTTT
CDR3 protein: CASSVEAGYTQYF

D gene: TRBD1
J gene: TRBJ2-5
CDR3 length: 14
clone size: .
V gene: TRBV6-4
CDR3 DNA: TGTGCCAGCAGTGAACGGGACAGGGCGAGGACCCAGTACTTC
CDR3 protein: CASSERDRARTQYF

D gene: TRBD1
J gene: TRBJ2-3
CDR3 length: 19
clone size: .
V gene: TRBV27
CDR3 DNA: TGTGCCAGCCGTAGAGGCCGCGGGACAGGAATTCTTAGCACAGATACGCAGTATTTT
CDR3 protein: CASRRGRGTGILSTDTQYF

D gene: .
J gene: TRBJ2-1
CDR3 length: 16
clone size: .
V gene: TRBV6-6
CDR3 DNA: TGTGCCAGCAGTTACTCGGTAGGGGCGCTGGGGGGCGAGCAGTTCTTC
CDR3 protein: CASSYSVGALGGEQFF

D gene: TRBD1
J gene: TRBJ1-3
CDR3 length: 17
clone size: .
V gene: TRBV20-1
CDR3 DNA: TGCAGTGCTAGAGACCGTCGTACCACAGGGGCTGGAAACACCATATATTTT
CDR3 protein: CSARDRRTTGAGNTIYF

D gene: .
J gene: TRBJ2-7
CDR3 length: 12
clone size: .
V gene: TRBV6-2/TRBV6-3
CDR3 DNA: TGTGCCAGCAGGGACAACCCCTACGAGCAGTACTTC
CDR3 protein: CASRDNPYEQYF

D gene: .
J gene: TRBJ2-3
CDR3 length: 16
clone size: .
V gene: TRBV12-3/TRBV12-4
CDR3 DNA: TGTGCCAGCAGCCGATCGGGGGCAGGAGATGGAGATACGCAGTATTTT
CDR3 protein: CASSRSGAGDGDTQYF

D gene: .
J gene: TRBJ2-7
CDR3 length: 15
clone size: few
V gene: TRBV7-2
CDR3 DNA: TGTGCCGGCAGCTTAGGGTCGAGGGGTCCCTACGAGCAGTACTTC
CDR3 protein: CAGSLGSRGPYEQYF

D gene: .
J gene: TRBJ1-1
CDR3 length: 15
clone size: few
V gene: TRBV12-3/TRBV12-4
CDR3 DNA: TGTGCCAGCAGTTTAGCCGGAGGGGGGGGCACTGAAGCTTTCTTT
CDR3 protein: CASSLAGGGGTEAFF

D gene: .
J gene: TRBJ2-2
CDR3 length: 13
clone size: many
V gene: TRBV7-2
CDR3 DNA: TGTGCCAGCAGCCAAGTAAACACCGGGGAGCTGTTTTTT
CDR3 protein: CASSQVNTGELFF